Listed below are T cell receptor beta chains from one sample, sequenced in a study of T cell responses to AZD1222 COVID-19 vaccine. The protocol was immunoSEQ multiplex PCR, while the TCRdb copy is restricted to in-frame clones and leaves out a portion. The repertoire holds about 130,000 clones, with about 90% as singletons. The input for sequencing was peripheral blood, taken on day 0 of AZD1222 vaccination. The receptors here all came from an adult in good health. The CDR3 runs from the conserved cysteine through the conserved F or W.

CDR3 protein,V gene
CASSDKRGGNEKLFF,TRBV2
CASSREGGMNTEAFF,TRBV3-1/TRBV3-2
CATNPDRNNQPQHF,TRBV2
CASSERLNTGELFF,TRBV2
CASSLTGMNTEAFF,TRBV5-1
CASIPGLDSTDTQYF,TRBV5-1
CASSYGTIKTYEQYF,TRBV7-9
CASSPGTRNTEAFF,TRBV7-2
CASSLQGAYEQYF,TRBV6-5
CASSLGQVGANVLTF,TRBV19
CAWSIAQGNREKLFF,TRBV30
CASSFVGETQYF,TRBV7-6
CASKGRTTNYGYTF,TRBV2
CASSLAVGGEKLFF,TRBV7-9
CASSAVGADTQYF,TRBV7-3
CASSPPRDRATYEQYF,TRBV6-6
CASSHGQGAYNSPLHF,TRBV28
CASSLGLAGGETQYF,TRBV14
CASSAGGPRMETQYF,TRBV28
CASSAGTGPNQPQHF,TRBV19
CATSTPLGRNLRETQYF,TRBV15
CASSLEQDYGYTF,TRBV5-4
CASWKGGQFF,TRBV9
CASSIRQNANTGELFF,TRBV7-9
CASSVGASGADTQYF,TRBV9
CASSFTGENTEAFF,TRBV9
CASSDSTGTGSSEQYF,TRBV6-4
CASSYSIYYEQYF,TRBV6-2/TRBV6-3
CASSLAGTLSYEQYF,TRBV5-5
CAIGGNEQFF,TRBV5-4
CASRSQPGQALGTLHF,TRBV2
CASSVRLGRGYTF,TRBV3-1/TRBV3-2
CASSSYTGGQETQYF,TRBV6-2/TRBV6-3
CASSLERGSYGYTF,TRBV7-2
CASSLMETGELFF,TRBV11-3
CASRRGRGYEQYF,TRBV12-3/TRBV12-4
CASSLIGTDLNEKLFF,TRBV5-1
CASSEGQAGTEAFF,TRBV2
CASSIGLSTGLYSNQPQHF,TRBV19
CATSGAPGQGAYGELFF,TRBV24-1
CASSESGRNYGYTF,TRBV25-1
CASSPGGQGAGTTEAFF,TRBV28
CASRRGDGGETEAFF,TRBV6-5
CAISEAQTETQYF,TRBV10-3